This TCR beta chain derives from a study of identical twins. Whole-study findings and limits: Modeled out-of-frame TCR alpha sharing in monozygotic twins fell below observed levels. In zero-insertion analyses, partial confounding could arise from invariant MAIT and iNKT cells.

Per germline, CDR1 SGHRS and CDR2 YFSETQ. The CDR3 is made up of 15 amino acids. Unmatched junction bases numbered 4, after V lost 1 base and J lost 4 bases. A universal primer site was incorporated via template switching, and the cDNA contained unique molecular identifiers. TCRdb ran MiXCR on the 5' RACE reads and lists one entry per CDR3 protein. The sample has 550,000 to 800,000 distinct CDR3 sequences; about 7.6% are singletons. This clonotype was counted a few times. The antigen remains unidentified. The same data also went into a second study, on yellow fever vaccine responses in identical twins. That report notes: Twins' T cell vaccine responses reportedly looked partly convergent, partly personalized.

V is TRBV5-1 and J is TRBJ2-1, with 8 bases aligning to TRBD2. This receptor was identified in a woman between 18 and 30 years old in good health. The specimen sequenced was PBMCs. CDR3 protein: CASSLPGGRYNEQFF. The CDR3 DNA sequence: TGCGCCAGCAGCTTGCCGGGAGGGCGGTACAATGAGCAGTTCTTC.